This TCR beta chain was observed in a study of T cells in Graves' hyperthyroidism and ophthalmopathy. The PBMCs studied were ones that came from 10 ml fresh peripheral blood. Study-level points and caveats: Ophthalmopathy and stable hyperthyroidism were separated by a 13 V-J model.

With regard to this clonotype: Its specificity is not known. One end of the junction fails to match germline, which may point to a read error.

From RNA transcripts, TCR beta CDR3 regions were amplified. Primed by the HTBI set, a first-round RT-PCR was run on the TCR CDR3. MiXCR, applied by TCRdb to the multiplex PCR reads, yields one record per CDR3 protein. The sample has 700,000 to 950,000 distinct CDR3 sequences; approximately 40% are singletons. This TCR came from a woman in her 40s with Graves' hyperthyroidism. Sequencing used blood.

CDR3 nucleotides: TGTGCCAGCAGCTCGGACGGAGGGTCCGAGCGGTACTTC. Protein product: CASSSDGGSERYF. This chain connects TRBV7-9 to TRBJ2-7; tentatively, D is TRBD2 (6 bases). CDR1 and CDR2 from the germline V gene are SEHNR and FQNEAQ (reference sequence). This CDR3 region has 13 residues.